This is a list of T cell receptor beta chains from one sample in a study of T cell responses to AZD1222 COVID-19 vaccine. The data were produced by immunoSEQ multiplex PCR, yet TCRdb's version contains in-frame clones alone and is incomplete. The sample includes about 110,000 clones, 70% to 90% seen only once; the top ten take roughly 3%. This specimen was peripheral blood, taken on day 0 of AZD1222 vaccination. These receptor sequences come from an adult in good health. The CDR3 runs from the conserved cysteine through the conserved F or W. The order of the fields is clone size, D gene, V gene, J gene, CDR3 protein, CDR3 DNA. The D gene is left open where the match is weak. For some rows the clone size is stated as once, few or many, or as a class when expanded; others skip it.

NA	TRBD2	TRBV7-9	TRBJ2-7	CASSLDGGSRMTDEQYF	TGTGCCAGCAGCTTAGACGGCGGGAGCAGGATGACCGACGAGCAGTACTTC
NA	NA	TRBV28	TRBJ2-5	CASSPPQTETQYF	TGTGCCAGCAGTCCGCCTCAAACAGAGACCCAGTACTTC
NA	NA	TRBV5-1	TRBJ1-1	CASSGGTTSVTEAFF	TGCGCCAGCAGCGGCGGGACGACCTCCGTGACTGAAGCTTTCTTT
NA	NA	TRBV29-1	TRBJ2-2	CSVEVGISNTGELFF	TGCAGCGTTGAAGTGGGGATCTCGAACACCGGGGAGCTGTTTTTT
NA	TRBD1	TRBV11-2	TRBJ2-1	CASSSRTGGDEQFF	TGTGCCAGCAGCTCACGGACAGGGGGCGATGAGCAGTTCTTC
NA	NA	TRBV2	TRBJ1-3	CASTSGGRSGNTIYF	TGTGCCAGCACCTCGGGGGGGCGAAGTGGAAACACCATATATTTT
NA	NA	TRBV28	TRBJ1-2	CASSTPLVVWGYTF	TGTGCCAGCAGTACACCACTAGTGGTATGGGGCTACACCTTC
NA	NA	TRBV7-2	TRBJ1-2	CASSLDGDYGYTF	TGTGCCAGCAGCTTAGACGGAGACTATGGCTACACCTTC
NA	NA	TRBV7-2	TRBJ1-1	CASSLTMGRRNTEAFF	TGTGCCAGCAGCTTAACGATGGGACGGCGGAACACTGAAGCTTTCTTT
few	NA	TRBV14	TRBJ2-3	CASSQVGLASTDTQYF	TGTGCCAGCAGCCAAGTGGGTCTCGCCAGCACAGATACGCAGTATTTT
NA	TRBD2	TRBV9	TRBJ2-3	CASSVVAGATDTQYF	TGTGCCAGCAGCGTAGTAGCGGGGGCCACAGATACGCAGTATTTT
NA	NA	TRBV19	TRBJ1-2	CASSQLQGLRANYGYTF	TGTGCCAGTAGCCAACTACAGGGCCTTAGAGCTAACTATGGCTACACCTTC
few	NA	TRBV11-2	TRBJ1-3	CASSLDRWSGNTIYF	TGTGCCAGCAGCTTAGATAGGTGGTCTGGAAACACCATATATTTT
few	NA	TRBV6-2/TRBV6-3	TRBJ1-1	CASRPLGFMNTEAFF	TGTGCCAGCAGACCTCTAGGATTCATGAACACTGAAGCTTTCTTT
NA	TRBD1	TRBV9	TRBJ1-6	CASTVGQAGSPLHF	TGTGCCAGCACCGTTGGACAGGCTGGTTCACCCCTCCACTTT
NA	NA	TRBV14	TRBJ2-1	CASGNNEQFF	TGTGCCAGCGGCAACAATGAGCAGTTCTTC
once	NA	TRBV3-1/TRBV3-2	TRBJ2-1	CASSQVSGGGSSYNEQFF	TGTGCCAGCAGCCAAGTAAGTGGGGGGGGCAGCTCCTACAATGAGCAGTTCTTC
NA	TRBD2	TRBV7-2	TRBJ2-1	CASSSPPGTSGGASRFF	TGTGCCAGCAGCTCCCCCCCCGGGACTAGCGGGGGGGCCTCGAGGTTCTTC
NA	NA	TRBV3-1/TRBV3-2	TRBJ2-7	CASSQVLGYEQYF	TGTGCCAGCAGCCAAGTGTTGGGGTACGAGCAGTACTTC
NA	NA	TRBV29-1	TRBJ2-6	CSAGNTGANVLTF	TGCAGCGCCGGGAATACTGGGGCCAACGTCCTGACTTTC
NA	NA	TRBV6-7	TRBJ2-3	CASPRGGGSTDTQYF	TGTGCCAGCCCGCGGGGAGGAGGAAGCACAGATACGCAGTATTTT
NA	NA	TRBV19	TRBJ1-2	CASSRLAGGQNYGYTF	TGTGCCAGTAGCCGGCTGGCTGGGGGCCAAAACTATGGCTACACCTTC
NA	NA	TRBV7-3	TRBJ2-1	CASSLDPGDEQFF	TGTGCCAGCAGCTTAGACCCGGGGGATGAGCAGTTCTTC
NA	NA	TRBV2	TRBJ1-5	CASSPTEAGSQPQHF	TGTGCCAGCAGTCCTACGGAGGCAGGGAGTCAGCCCCAGCATTTT
NA	NA	TRBV11-2	TRBJ1-1	CASSQIQGSTEAFF	TGTGCCAGCAGCCAAATTCAAGGGAGCACTGAAGCTTTCTTT
NA	TRBD2	TRBV10-3	TRBJ2-5	CAISEPGAGGPQTQYF	TGTGCCATCAGTGAGCCGGGAGCGGGGGGGCCCCAGACCCAGTACTTC
NA	NA	TRBV30	TRBJ1-5	CAWSPGGSHQPQHF	TGTGCCTGGAGTCCGGGGGGGTCGCATCAGCCCCAGCATTTT
NA	NA	TRBV19	TRBJ1-6	CASSIQSSYNSPLHF	TGTGCCAGTAGTATACAGAGCTCCTATAATTCACCCCTCCACTTT
NA	NA	TRBV20-1	TRBJ2-2	CSASGSWGTGELFF	TGCAGTGCTAGTGGTAGCTGGGGTACCGGGGAGCTGTTTTTT
few	NA	TRBV4-3	TRBJ2-3	CASSQDQGTDTQYF	TGCGCCAGCAGCCAAGATCAGGGGACAGATACGCAGTATTTT
NA	TRBD1	TRBV7-9	TRBJ2-7	CASSRTGVEQYF	TGTGCCAGCAGTCGCACAGGGGTCGAGCAGTACTTC
few	NA	TRBV4-3	TRBJ2-3	CASSQAQGTDTQYF	TGCGCCAGCAGCCAAGCCCAAGGCACAGATACGCAGTATTTT
NA	NA	TRBV21-1	TRBJ1-5	CASSERGNQPQHF	TGTGCCAGCAGCGAGCGGGGTAATCAGCCCCAGCATTTT
once	NA	TRBV2	TRBJ2-7	CASSVVRVEQYF	TGTGCCAGCAGTGTTGTGCGTGTCGAGCAGTACTTC
NA	NA	TRBV7-9	TRBJ1-1	CASSLALNTEAFF	TGTGCCAGCAGCTTAGCGCTGAACACTGAAGCTTTCTTT
NA	TRBD1	TRBV19	TRBJ2-7	CASSAGTVRYEQYF	TGTGCCAGTAGTGCCGGGACAGTTCGCTACGAGCAGTACTTC
NA	NA	TRBV20-1	TRBJ2-7	CSARDGYEQYF	TGCAGTGCTAGGGACGGCTACGAGCAGTACTTC
NA	NA	TRBV25-1	TRBJ1-3	CASSRSGVNTIYF	TGTGCCAGCAGTAGATCTGGGGTAAACACCATATATTTT
NA	TRBD1	TRBV24-1	TRBJ2-5	CATSGQGQETQYF	TGTGCCACCAGCGGACAGGGGCAAGAGACCCAGTACTTC
NA	NA	TRBV6-5	TRBJ1-1	CASSYRRGVQNTEAFF	TGTGCCAGCAGTTACCGCCGGGGCGTACAGAACACTGAAGCTTTCTTT
NA	NA	TRBV19	TRBJ2-7	CASISPLDSYEQYF	TGTGCCAGTATAAGTCCACTAGATTCCTACGAGCAGTACTTC
NA	NA	TRBV7-7	TRBJ2-1	CASSLGTTGEQFF	TGTGCTAGCAGCTTAGGGACCACAGGAGAGCAGTTCTTC
NA	NA	TRBV10-3	TRBJ1-2	CAISESAGVYGYTF	TGTGCCATCAGTGAGTCCGCGGGGGTCTATGGCTACACCTTC
NA	NA	TRBV4-2	TRBJ1-6	CASSLDPLQSGNSPLHF	TGTGCCAGCAGCCTGGACCCCTTACAATCGGGTAATTCACCCCTCCACTTT
few	NA	TRBV5-4	TRBJ2-1	CAGAGGPRDEQFF	TGTGCCGGGGCCGGGGGGCCTAGGGATGAGCAGTTCTTC
once	NA	TRBV28	TRBJ2-7	CASSLAGAGNEQYF	TGTGCCAGCAGTTTAGCGGGGGCAGGAAACGAGCAGTACTTC
NA	NA	TRBV5-1	TRBJ2-7	CASSEKRMSEQYF	TGCGCCAGCAGCGAGAAGCGGATGAGCGAGCAGTACTTC
NA	TRBD2	TRBV11-2	TRBJ2-1	CASSVTSGGYYNEQFF	TGTGCCAGCAGCGTCACTAGCGGGGGGTACTACAATGAGCAGTTCTTC